These 9 T cell receptor beta chains were all obtained from the same sample, sequenced in a study of T cells in Graves' hyperthyroidism and ophthalmopathy. TCR beta CDR3 sequences were amplified from RNA transcripts. Researchers ran a first-round RT-PCR on the TCR CDR3 using the HTBI primer set. TCRdb independently ran MiXCR on the multiplex PCR reads; one entry per CDR3 protein. The data contain hundreds of thousands of distinct CDR3 sequences, approximately 15% of them singletons. The sample was blood. These receptors were taken from a woman aged 25 to 39 with Graves' hyperthyroidism that later progressed to Graves' ophthalmopathy.

A remark on this clonotype: A much larger clone differs by one base, so this may be a read error. The chain employs TRBV6-2 or TRBV6-3 and TRBJ1-6, with no clear D. The CDR3 contains 15 residues. CDR1 MNHEY and CDR2 SVGEGT come from the germline V gene. Here the CDR3 DNA reads TGTGCCGGCAGCATCAGGAGCTCCTATAATTCACCCCTCCACTTT. Encoded protein: CAGSIRSSYNSPLHF.

The genes are TRBV6-2 or TRBV6-3 and TRBJ2-2, with TRBD1 matching 9 bases. This CDR3 is 15 amino acids long. Germline CDR1 and CDR2: MNHEY and SVGEGT. V gave up 7 bases and J gave up 7 bases; unmatched junction bases: 10. The CDR3 loop is CASTRDRDRGGELFF. In DNA form, the CDR3 reads TGTGCCAGCACCCGGGACAGGGATAGAGGCGGGGAGCTGTTTTTT.

This chain joins TRBV7-9 and TRBJ2-7; a weak D match, TRBD1 (6 bases). The CDR3 is made up of 12 amino acids. Germline V lookup: CDR1 SEHNR, CDR2 FQNEAQ (reference sequence). Trimming removed 8 bases from V and 1 base from J, with 9 bases in between. The CDR3: CASAGVSYEQYF. CDR3 coding DNA: TGTGCCAGCGCAGGGGTTTCCTACGAGCAGTACTTC. Full variable domain (missing parts from reference TRBV7-9 and TRBJ2-7): DTGVSQNPRHKITKRGQNVTFRCDPISEHNRLYWYRQTLGQGPEFLTYFQNEAQLEKSRLLSDRFSAERPKGSFSTLEIQRTEQGDSAMYLCASAGVSYEQYFGPGTRLTVT.

This clonotype was seen repeatedly, ten times or more. V gene TRBV20-1 combines with J gene TRBJ2-5, with TRBD1 matching 8 bases. J gave up 1 base and V 5 bases, and 9 bases lay outside the gene matches. Germline V CDR1 and CDR2: DFQATT, SNEGSKA (reference sequence). This CDR3 is built from 15 residues. For the CDR3, the DNA is TGCAGTGCTCACGCGCCGACAGGGGTCCAAGAGACCCAGTACTTC. It is translated as CSAHAPTGVQETQYF.

There are many counts of this clonotype. The chain couples TRBV15 to TRBJ2-5; 10 bases align to TRBD1. Germline lookup yields CDR1 LNHNV and CDR2 YYDKDF (reference sequence). V dropped 5 bases and J dropped 5; count of bases not matched to a gene: 17. The length of the CDR3 is 18 residues. The CDR3, as DNA: TGTGCCACCAGCGCCGGCATGTGGGGACAGGGGATTGGGGAGACCCAGTACTTC. Its protein product is CATSAGMWGQGIGETQYF.

This clonotype was seen many times. The chain links TRBV27 to TRBJ2-3; D remains unclear. V gave up 3 bases and J gave up 2 bases, with 12 bases separating them. The CDR3 covers 15 residues. The germline gives CDR1 MNHEY, CDR2 SMNVEV (reference sequence). The CDR3 DNA reads TGTGCCAGCAGTTTTTCGCGGCCCTCCACAGATACGCAGTATTTT. Its translation is CASSFSRPSTDTQYF.

The chain recombines TRBV20-1 with TRBJ2-1; tentatively, D is TRBD1 (5 bases). The V gene's germline CDR1 is DFQATT and CDR2 SNEGSKA (reference sequence). The CDR3 is made up of 16 amino acids. The germline V and J ends were trimmed by 4 bases and 0 bases, with 16 bases remaining between them. The CDR3 loop reads CSATGWGGSSYNEQFF. The CDR3, as DNA: TGCAGTGCTACTGGGTGGGGCGGTAGCTCCTACAATGAGCAGTTCTTC.

This clonotype was recorded at least ten times. This chain joins TRBV12-3 or TRBV12-4 and TRBJ2-7; D is unclear. The CDR3 totals 14 residues. Trimming pared 5 bases from V and 6 bases from J, leaving 17 bases between. This chain's CDR3 is CASSRDLNSFEQYF. As DNA, the CDR3 is TGTGCCAGCAGTCGTGACTTGAACTCTTTCGAGCAGTACTTC.

This clonotype turned up a few times. The chain uses TRBV28 and TRBJ2-7; 11 positions match TRBD2. Germline CDR1 and CDR2: MDHEN and SYDVKM. The CDR3 consists of 19 residues. V was pared by 5 bases and J by 4 bases, with 19 bases of the junction left unmatched. CDR3 region: CASSPNLLLTSGSWYEQYF. CDR3 sequence (DNA): TGTGCCAGCAGTCCGAACCTCCTCCTTACTAGCGGGAGTTGGTACGAGCAGTACTTC.